Listed below are T cell receptor beta chains from one sample, sequenced in a study of blood T cell repertoires in COVID-19. Generated by immunoSEQ multiplex PCR, the TCRdb table keeps only in-frame clones and is missing some. This sample has a few hundred thousand clones, with approximately 86% found just once. The sample comprised PBMCs or T cells enriched from blood (not recorded which). These receptors all come from a woman aged 40 to 50 with acute COVID-19. The CDR3 runs from the conserved cysteine through the conserved F or W. A D gene is named only where the DNA matches it firmly. Clone size is stated in some rows and not others, as once, few, many or a class when expanded.

d_call	v_call	j_call	clone_size	cdr3_nt	cdr3_aa
-	TRBV19	TRBJ2-5	-	TGTGCCAGTAGTAGACTAGACCAAGAGACCCAGTACTTC	CASSRLDQETQYF
-	TRBV6-5	TRBJ1-2	-	TGTGCCAGCAGTTATAGGCCCACCACAGGGACCGGTGGCTACACCTTC	CASSYRPTTGTGGYTF
-	TRBV7-2	TRBJ1-5	-	TGTGCCAGCAGCTTAGATTTTGCGTTCGGTCAGCCCCAGCATTTT	CASSLDFAFGQPQHF
TRBD1	TRBV28	TRBJ1-2	few	TGTGCCACTAGTAACAGGGGGCCGGTGGGCTACACCTTC	CATSNRGPVGYTF
-	TRBV9	TRBJ1-5	-	TGTGCCAGCAGCTTCGCAGGGGGCAATCAGCCCCAGCATTTT	CASSFAGGNQPQHF
TRBD2	TRBV5-3	TRBJ2-1	-	TGTGCCAGAAGCTTGAGCTCGGCGGGGGGGTCAATAGTCGAGCAGTTCTTC	CARSLSSAGGSIVEQFF
-	TRBV7-8	TRBJ2-7	-	TGTGCCAGCAGCTTGTTGGACACTTTGGGAGAGCAGTACTTC	CASSLLDTLGEQYF
TRBD2	TRBV19	TRBJ2-2	few	TGTGCCAGTAAACTACTGGCGGGGGCGAACACCGGGGAGCTGTTTTTT	CASKLLAGANTGELFF
-	TRBV10-3	TRBJ2-7	-	TGTGCCATCAGTTTCGGACAGTACGAGCAGTACTTC	CAISFGQYEQYF
-	TRBV27	TRBJ2-5	-	TGTGCCAGCAGTTCGGGAGACTTAGGAGATATGGAGACCCAGTACTTC	CASSSGDLGDMETQYF
TRBD1	TRBV6-6	TRBJ2-1	-	TGTGCCAGCAGCCCCGGACAGGGAATTTTAGGCAATGAGCAGTTCTTC	CASSPGQGILGNEQFF
-	TRBV24-1	TRBJ2-3	-	TGTGCCACCAGCAGGGGTGGGTCAGATACGCAGTATTTT	CATSRGGSDTQYF
-	TRBV21-1	TRBJ2-1	-	TGTGCCAGCACGAGACTAGCGGACCGCCGGTACAATGAGCAGTTCTTC	CASTRLADRRYNEQFF
-	TRBV2	TRBJ2-2	-	TGTGCCAGCTCAGGGTGGGAGGACGGGGAGCTGTTTTTT	CASSGWEDGELFF
-	TRBV5-6	TRBJ1-6	once	TGTGCCAGCAGCGCGCAGGGGAGAGGGAATTCACCCCTCCACTTT	CASSAQGRGNSPLHF
-	TRBV5-1	TRBJ2-3	-	TGCGCCAGCATGAGGAGGGGGCCGGATACGCAGTATTTT	CASMRRGPDTQYF
TRBD2	TRBV29-1	TRBJ2-1	-	TGCAGCGTTGTGGCGGGAGTGGCATATTCGGATGAGCAGTTCTTC	CSVVAGVAYSDEQFF
TRBD1	TRBV14	TRBJ2-1	-	TGTGCCAGCAGCCAAGCAGCGGACAGGTCAGTTTACAATGAGCAGTTCTTC	CASSQAADRSVYNEQFF
-	TRBV18	TRBJ2-5	-	TGTGCCAGCTCACCAGGAGTCAATCAAGAGACCCAGTACTTC	CASSPGVNQETQYF
-	TRBV18	TRBJ2-7	-	TGTGCCAGCTCACTCCGGGGGGAGCAGTACTTC	CASSLRGEQYF
TRBD2	TRBV7-9	TRBJ2-5	-	TGTGCCAGCAGCTCGAATGCCGGGACTAGCGGCGACTACTTC	CASSSNAGTSGDYF
TRBD1	TRBV5-6	TRBJ1-4	-	TGTGCCAGCAGCTCCCAAAGAGCAGGGGGCTCGGCTAATGAAAAACTGTTTTTT	CASSSQRAGGSANEKLFF